This is a list of T cell receptor beta chains from one sample in a study of post-analysis software for immune sequencing data. TCRdb analysed the PCR reads with MiXCR anew, one entry per CDR3 protein. The table records some 700,000 distinct CDR3 sequences, 55% to 70% of them present only once. Specimen: blood. The receptors stem from a girl aged 2 to 10 with multiple sclerosis. CDR3s include the opening cysteine and the closing phenylalanine or tryptophan. Expanded clones are given a class, and other clones once, few, many or no size at all.

>TRBJ2-1|NA|14|TRBV29-1
CSVDFSTPYNEQFF
>TRBJ2-5|NA|13|TRBV6-2/TRBV6-3
CASSYSILETQYF
>TRBJ2-5|NA|18|TRBV7-9
CASTTSSGGGPFQETQYF
>TRBJ2-7|NA|13|TRBV27
CARRRTGFYEQYF
>TRBJ2-5|NA|13|TRBV12-3/TRBV12-4
CASSLNPAETQYF
>TRBJ1-2|NA|14|TRBV29-1
CSVEGRVANYGYTF
>TRBJ1-2|once|11|TRBV6-1
CATTRGVGYTF
>TRBJ2-7|few|15|TRBV7-8
CASSLVWDQAYEQYF
>TRBJ1-1|NA|10|TRBV3-1
CASSQVEAFF
>TRBJ1-2|NA|17|TRBV7-9
CAGSPGLIGRINYGYTF
>TRBJ2-1|NA|16|TRBV4-1
CASSQGMGGFYNEQFF
>TRBJ1-2|NA|12|TRBV20-1
CRASTRYYGYTF
>TRBJ2-1|NA|15|TRBV28
CASSRWLWVGDEQFF
>TRBJ1-2|NA|15|TRBV5-1
CASSWGAGTNYGYTF
>TRBJ1-5|NA|17|TRBV4-2
CASSPLPGQGGDQPQHF
>TRBJ2-7|NA|14|TRBV6-5
CASSSSTSAHEQYF
>TRBJ2-1|few|13|TRBV7-9
CASSLGRANEQFF
>TRBJ1-1|few|11|TRBV21-1
CASVLNTEAFF
>TRBJ1-5|NA|14|TRBV29-1
CSVVTGDSNQPQHF
>TRBJ2-7|NA|15|TRBV7-9
CASRISGATGGEQYF